This passage covers 18 T cell receptor beta chains from one sample sequenced in a study of blood T cell repertoires in COVID-19. The repertoire was sequenced with immunoSEQ multiplex PCR; TCRdb's copy has only in-frame clones and lacks some. The sample shows around 65,000 clones, roughly 80% of them seen only once. The sample was peripheral blood. The receptors originated from a man aged 60 to 69 with acute or convalescent COVID-19.

The CDR3 sequence: CASRPRQSNTGELFF. The CDR3 DNA sequence: TGTGCCAGCAGACCGCGACAGTCGAACACCGGGGAGCTGTTTTTT. The chain combines TRBV7-9 with TRBJ2-2, with D possibly TRBD1 on 5 matching bases. With 6 bases removed from V and 0 bases from J, the gap between germline ends came to 11 bases. CDR3 length: 15 amino acids. Per the germline V gene, CDR1 is SEHNR and CDR2 is FQNEAQ (reference sequence).

This clone came up once. The genes are TRBV7-2 and TRBJ1-5; TRBD1 is a possible D gene (5 bases). V gave up 1 base and J gave up 6 bases, with 13 bases separating them. Germline assignment: CDR1 SGHTA and CDR2 FQGNSA. The CDR3 totals 15 residues. The CDR3 DNA follows: TGTGCCAGCAGCTTAGGCCAGGGAGGAACTCAGCCCCAGCATTTT. Its translation: CASSLGQGGTQPQHF.

The chain employs TRBV7-9 and TRBJ2-2; D is possibly TRBD1 (6 bases). The V gene lost 1 base and the J gene lost 4 bases, with 10 bases spanning the gap. The length of the CDR3 is 15 residues. The germline CDR1 and CDR2 sequences are SEHNR and FQNEAQ (reference sequence). The chain's CDR3 is CASSLGYRATGELFF. The CDR3 coding sequence is TGTGCCAGCAGCTTAGGATACAGGGCCACCGGGGAGCTGTTTTTT. The variable domain in full, completed from reference TRBV7-9 and TRBJ2-2, reads DTGVSQNPRHKITKRGQNVTFRCDPISEHNRLYWYRQTLGQGPEFLTYFQNEAQLEKSRLLSDRFSAERPKGSFSTLEIQRTEQGDSAMYLCASSLGYRATGELFFGEGSRLTVL.

V and J are TRBV20-1 and TRBJ1-2; a weak D match, TRBD1 (5 bases). CDR1 DFQATT and CDR2 SNEGSKA come from the germline V gene (reference sequence). Trimming pared 3 bases from V and 7 bases from J, leaving 12 bases between. CDR3 length equals 12 residues. CDR3 residues: CSASNGGGGYTF. In DNA, the CDR3 is TGCAGTGCTAGTAATGGGGGAGGTGGCTACACCTTC.

V is TRBV5-4 and J is TRBJ2-2; maybe TRBD1 (5 bases). Germline CDR1 and CDR2: SGHNT and YYREEE (reference sequence). This CDR3 region has 17 residues. Trimming shortened V by 0 bases and J by 5 bases, and 17 bases separated the two germline ends. The CDR3 DNA follows: TGTGCCAGCAGCTTGGGGGGCAGCTCAGAGGATACCGGGGAGCTGTTTTTT. This codes for CASSLGGSSEDTGELFF. Looking up the rest from reference TRBV5-4 and TRBJ2-2 gives the full variable domain: ETGVTQSPTHLIKTRGQQVTLRCSSQSGHNTVSWYQQALGQGPQFIFQYYREEENGRGNFPPRFSGLQFPNYSSELNVNALELDDSALYLCASSLGGSSEDTGELFFGEGSRLTVL.

This clone was seen a few times. This chain links TRBV24-1 with TRBJ2-5, with 13 bases aligning to TRBD2. Germline loops: CDR1 KGHDR, CDR2 SFDVKD. The CDR3 spans 16 residues. Trimming removed 5 bases from V and 2 bases from J; junction bases left unmatched: 4. CDR3 DNA: TGTGCCACCAGTGCCGGGACTAGCGGGGCGCAAGAGACCCAGTACTTC. Protein sequence: CATSAGTSGAQETQYF.

The chain carries TRBV5-4 and TRBJ2-2; D is unclear. Per germline, CDR1 SGHNT and CDR2 YYREEE (reference sequence). The V gene lost 1 base and the J gene lost 10 bases, with 14 bases spanning the gap. This CDR3 is 14 amino acids long. In DNA, the CDR3 is TGTGCCAGCAGCTTGTACACCCATAGCCCGGAGCTGTTTTTT. Its protein product is CASSLYTHSPELFF.

The J gene is TRBJ1-6, the V gene TRBV6-4; 7 bases line up with TRBD1. Germline V gene data show CDR1 as MRHNA and CDR2 as SNTAGT. Trimming removed 6 bases from V and 5 bases from J; junction bases left unmatched: 4. This CDR3 region has 14 residues. The DNA of the CDR3 is TGTGCCAGCAGGAGGGACAGCAATAATTCACCCCTCCACTTT. As protein: CASRRDSNNSPLHF.

The gene calls are TRBV7-9 and TRBJ1-2, with D hard to call. The CDR3 is 12 residues long. Trimming removed 5 bases at V and 8 bases at J, with 12 bases between. Germline CDR1 and CDR2: SEHNR and FQNEAQ (reference sequence). The CDR3 reads CASSTEQGGYTF. The CDR3 nucleotides are TGTGCCAGCAGCACAGAACAAGGCGGCTACACCTTC.

The rearrangement joins TRBV7-9 to TRBJ2-7, with 10 bases lining up with TRBD1. The CDR3 has 15 residues. V shed 5 bases, J shed 4 bases, and the junction held 8 bases outside the gene matches. In germline, CDR1 is SEHNR, CDR2 FQNEAQ (reference sequence). The DNA for the CDR3 is TGTGCCAGCAGCCCGACCGGGACAGGGGAGTACGAGCAGTACTTC. This codes for CASSPTGTGEYEQYF.

This chain uses TRBV12-5 with TRBJ1-2; no firm D call. The length of the CDR3 is 14 residues. V dropped 1 base and J dropped 5 bases, with 11 bases sitting between them. CDR1 is LGHNT, CDR2 FRNRAP, per germline. CDR3 in amino acids: CASGLGTPGYGYTF. The CDR3 nucleotides are TGTGCTAGTGGTTTGGGGACTCCTGGATATGGCTACACCTTC.

This chain uses TRBV15 with TRBJ1-1; D might be TRBD1 (6 bases). Germline V gives CDR1 LNHNV, CDR2 YYDKDF (reference sequence). This CDR3 contains 15 residues. V lost 1 base to trimming and J lost 2 bases, with 11 bases between them. CDR3 amino acids: CATSRARTANTEAFF. The CDR3 region has the DNA TGTGCCACCAGCAGAGCCCGGACAGCAAACACTGAAGCTTTCTTT.

This sequence joins TRBV27 and TRBJ1-2, with D maybe TRBD1 (5 bases). CDR1 and CDR2 (germline): MNHEY, SMNVEV (reference sequence). V lost 2 bases, J lost 4 bases, and 8 bases lay in between. This CDR3 has 13 amino acids. CDR3 loop: CASSLQGGYGYTF. The CDR3 DNA reads TGTGCCAGCAGTTTACAGGGAGGCTATGGCTACACCTTC.

This clone appeared a single time. The chain uses TRBV4-3 and TRBJ2-2, with 13 positions matching TRBD2. Trimming at V came to 1 base and at J to 9 bases, leaving 5 bases not matched to a gene. CDR1 and CDR2 (germline): LGHNA, YSLEER. The CDR3 is made up of 16 amino acids. CDR3 region: CASSQAGTSGDRELFF. The CDR3 DNA reads as TGCGCCAGCAGCCAAGCCGGGACTAGCGGGGACAGGGAGCTGTTTTTT.

Here the CDR3 reads CASSIGGTLAGELFF. In DNA form, the CDR3 reads TGTGCCAGTAGTATTGGGGGGACCCTTGCCGGGGAGCTGTTTTTT. V usage is TRBV19 and J usage is TRBJ2-2; D is perhaps TRBD2 (6 bases). The CDR3 sequence is 15 residues long. CDR1 is LNHDA, CDR2 SQIVND, per germline (reference sequence). The ends were cut back, 3 bases at V and 6 bases at J, with 14 bases in the middle.

The chain joins TRBV5-5 to TRBJ1-2, with TRBD1 matching 8 bases. The V gene end was trimmed by 0 bases and the J gene end by 3 bases; junction bases not matched to a gene: 1. CDR1 and CDR2 from the germline V gene are SGHKS and YYEKEE (reference sequence). This CDR3 spans 14 amino acids. CDR3 bases: TGTGCCAGCAGCTTGGGGACAGGGTACTATGGCTACACCTTC. As protein: CASSLGTGYYGYTF.

This clone appeared a single time. The chain recombines TRBV3-1 (or the pseudogene TRBV3-2) with TRBJ1-4, with TRBD1 matching over 8 bases. Germline CDR1 is LGHDT and CDR2 is YNNKEL (reference sequence). The CDR3 spans 15 residues. J gave up 7 bases and V 1 base, and 5 bases lay outside the gene matches. In nucleotides, the CDR3 is TGTGCCAGCAGCCAAGGAGGGACAGGCCTTGAAAAACTGTTTTTT. It yields the protein CASSQGGTGLEKLFF.

The V and J genes are TRBV5-4 and TRBJ2-7; D is perhaps TRBD1 (6 bases). The length of the CDR3 is 15 residues. Trimming stripped 1 base from V and 3 bases from J, with 14 bases between. Germline V gene data show CDR1 as SGHNT and CDR2 as YYREEE (reference sequence). The CDR3 DNA sequence: TGTGCCAGCAGCTTGTCCCCCAGGGGCGACTACGAGCAGTACTTC. Translating it yields CASSLSPRGDYEQYF. Full variable domain (rest looked up from reference TRBV5-4 and TRBJ2-7): ETGVTQSPTHLIKTRGQQVTLRCSSQSGHNTVSWYQQALGQGPQFIFQYYREEENGRGNFPPRFSGLQFPNYSSELNVNALELDDSALYLCASSLSPRGDYEQYFGPGTRLTVT.